The clone carrying this T cell receptor beta chain appeared a few times. The antigen remains undetermined. Expansion of antigen-specific CD4+ T cells with viral peptide pools was carried out by the ViraFEST assay before sequencing. Following a roughly 10-day culture, CD4+ T cells were purified. No vaccinee had earlier SARS-CoV-2 infection, and nucleocapsid antibodies were negative. Cultivation was performed at 1.5 million to 2.5 million PBMC per well with roughly 10 IU/ml IL-2 and 9 to 10 ug/ml peptides added. Days 3 and 7 were when half the medium was replaced with IL-2 medium. This specimen belongs to a study of vaccination effects on CD4 cells after COVID-19. Study context: Participants each got two BNT162b2 or mRNA-1273 vaccine doses.

Produced via immunoSEQ multiplex PCR; TCRdb's table is partial and in-frame only. This table holds about 63,000 clones, approximately 71% found once. V gave up 5 bases and J gave up 0 bases; unmatched junction bases: 2. Per germline, CDR1 SGHDN and CDR2 FVKESK. The CDR3 spans 14 residues. The chain joins TRBV14 to TRBJ1-1; 8 nucleotides align to TRBD1. The clonotype was recovered from a human donor who received a COVID-19 vaccine. Sample: CD4+ T cells from PBMCs cultured with HCoV-OC43 spike peptides, taken before COVID-19 vaccination. Described subset: HCoV-OC43 spike overlapping peptide pool stimulation. The CDR3 here is CASSMDRVNTEAFF. The CDR3 DNA follows: TGTGCCAGCAGCATGGACAGGGTGAACACTGAAGCTTTCTTT.